What follows are 26 T cell receptor beta chains derived from one specimen sequenced in a study of graft-versus-host responses after intestinal transplantation. Here immunoSEQ multiplex PCR was the method, and the copy in TCRdb shows in-frame clones only, minus some. The table lists more than 12,000 clones, roughly 30% of them singletons. Sequenced material: alloreactive CD4+ T cells from a mixed lymphocyte reaction culture, taken before intestinal transplant. Subset indicated: CFSE-low proliferating T cells sorted from roughly six-day pre-transplant mixed lymphocyte reaction (GvH or HvG direction). The receptors come from a human patient who received an intestinal transplant.

The chain recombines TRBV5-6 with TRBJ2-7; no clear D gene. This CDR3 spans 16 amino acids. Per the germline V gene, CDR1 is SGHDT and CDR2 is YYEEEE. The germline V and J ends were trimmed by 5 bases and 5 bases, with 23 bases remaining between them. The CDR3 region is CASRPLLDPGPDEQYF. The CDR3 nucleotides are TGTGCCAGCAGGCCTCTTTTGGACCCTGGCCCCGACGAGCAGTACTTC.

The V and J genes are TRBV19 and TRBJ1-6, with D perhaps matching TRBD1 (5 bases). CDR1 is LNHDA, CDR2 SQIVND, per germline (reference sequence). CDR3 size: 16 residues. The germline V and J ends were trimmed by 5 bases and 4 bases, with 15 bases remaining between them. The CDR3: CASSPGFGRYNSPLHF. The CDR3 bases are TGTGCCAGTAGTCCAGGGTTCGGGCGATATAATTCACCCCTCCACTTT.

The chain uses TRBV4-1 and TRBJ1-4; 7 positions match TRBD1. CDR1 and CDR2 (germline): MGHRA, YSYEKL. This CDR3 region has 13 residues. The V segment lost 3 bases and the J segment 9 bases; nucleotides outside the gene matches: 4. CDR3 bases: TGCGCCAGCAGCCAGACAGGGAATCAAAAACTGTTTTTT. Translated, it gives CASSQTGNQKLFF.

V gene TRBV12-2 combines with J gene TRBJ2-5; the DNA was not compared with TRBD2, the D call given in the table. TRBV12-2 is a pseudogene. The CDR3 covers 15 residues. The CDR3 bases are TGTGCAAGTCGTTGTAGCGGGAGAGCCCAAGAGACCCAGTACTTC. It specifies CASRCSGRAQETQYF.

The chain employs TRBV21-1 and TRBJ2-1; the table calls TRBD2, which could not be checked here. TRBV21-1 is designated a pseudogene. The length of the CDR3 is 16 residues. CDR3 residues: CASPGVAGGPYNEQFF. The CDR3 DNA reads as TGTGCCAGCCCCGGGGTAGCGGGAGGGCCGTACAATGAGCAGTTCTTC.

There are a few counts of this clone. The V and J genes are TRBV11-2 and TRBJ2-1, with a tentative D call TRBD2 (5 bases). The CDR3 loop spans 14 amino acids. V lost 2 bases to trimming and J lost 4 bases, with 9 bases between them. The V gene's germline CDR1 is SGHAT and CDR2 FQNNGV. CDR3: CASSLPTIYNEQFF. CDR3 DNA: TGTGCCAGCAGCTTACCGACTATATACAATGAGCAGTTCTTC.

Only a few counts were recorded for this clone. This chain connects TRBV7-9 to TRBJ2-6; D unresolved. V was clipped by 7 bases and J by 1 base, with 5 bases between them. The germline CDR1 and CDR2 sequences are SEHNR and FQNEAQ (reference sequence). This CDR3 region has 13 residues. The CDR3 region is CASIISGANVLTF. The DNA for the CDR3 is TGTGCCAGCATCATTTCTGGGGCCAACGTCCTGACTTTC.

This clone came up a few times. The chain links TRBV23-1 to TRBJ2-6; perhaps TRBD2 as D (5 bases). TRBV23-1 is sorted into the ORF group, with uncertain function. CDR3 length equals 23 residues. Deletions cut 0 bases from V and 1 base from J, with 28 bases between. The CDR3 is CASSQSRSQMSGNSPSGANVLTF. The CDR3 region has the DNA TGCGCCAGCAGTCAATCCCGGTCCCAAATGTCGGGGAATAGCCCTTCTGGGGCCAACGTCCTGACTTTC.

The chain links TRBV6-6 to TRBJ2-3; no clear D. This CDR3 has 12 amino acids. The germline gives CDR1 MNHNY, CDR2 SVGAGI (reference sequence). Trimming stripped 2 bases from V and 6 bases from J, with 6 bases between. In DNA form, the CDR3 reads TGTGCCAGCAGTTACACGAAGGATACGCAGTATTTT. As protein: CASSYTKDTQYF.

This clone was observed once. The chain couples TRBV10-3 to TRBJ2-3; TRBD2 matches 12 bases. CDR3 length: 15 residues. Losses at the gene ends were 5 bases for V and 6 bases for J; bases not matched to a gene: 6. Germline CDR1 and CDR2: ENHRY and SYGVKD. CDR3 in amino acids: CAISRLAGVVDTQYF. DNA of the CDR3: TGTGCCATCAGTAGACTAGCGGGAGTCGTGGATACGCAGTATTTT.

The chain employs TRBV30 and TRBJ1-2, with D tentatively TRBD1 (5 bases). The V end was cut by 1 base, the J end by 7 bases, with 7 bases between. This CDR3 comprises 11 residues. The V gene's germline CDR1 is GTSNPN and CDR2 SVGIG (reference sequence). The CDR3 is CAWSGGGGYTF. The CDR3 DNA sequence: TGTGCCTGGAGTGGGGGCGGTGGCTACACCTTC.

The chain carries TRBV7-3 and TRBJ2-1; 7 bases match TRBD1. Germline CDR1 SGHTA, CDR2 FQGTGA. CDR3 size: 14 residues. Unmatched junction bases numbered 6, after V lost 5 bases and J lost 5 bases. The CDR3 nucleotides are TGTGCCAGCAGCAGCCGGACAGGAAACAATGAGCAGTTCTTC. It translates to CASSSRTGNNEQFF.

This clone was seen a single time. The CDR3 DNA is TGCAGCGGACGGACAGGGGGGGAGCAGTACTTC. This codes for CSGRTGGEQYF. The chain has TRBV29-1 and TRBJ2-7; the match to TRBD1 covers 10 bases. The CDR3 spans 11 residues. Losses at the gene ends were 7 bases for V and 7 bases for J; bases not matched to a gene: 4. Germline loops: CDR1 SQVTM, CDR2 ANQGSEA.

This clone was counted only a few times. The CDR3 DNA sequence: TGTGCCAGTAGTACCTCCGGGACTCTATCCTACGAGCAGTACTTC. This sequence encodes CASSTSGTLSYEQYF. J is TRBJ2-7 and V is TRBV19, with D possibly matching TRBD2 (6 bases). V lost 4 bases, J lost 1 base, and 14 bases lay in between. This CDR3 spans 15 amino acids. Germline assignment: CDR1 LNHDA and CDR2 SQIVND (reference sequence). The full variable domain, rest sourced from reference TRBV19 and TRBJ2-7, is DGGITQSPKYLFRKEGQNVTLSCEQNLNHDAMYWYRQDPGQGLRLIYYSQIVNDFQKGDIAEGYSVSREKKESFPLTVTSAQKNPTAFYLCASSTSGTLSYEQYFGPGTRLTVT.

Only a few counts were recorded for this clone. This chain connects TRBV5-3 to TRBJ2-1, with 9 bases identical to TRBD2. TRBV5-3 is an ORF for which the function is uncertain. This CDR3 region has 14 residues. With V trimmed by 4 bases and J by 8 bases, 7 bases remained unmatched. DNA of the CDR3: TGTGCCAGAAGCAGCGGGAGGAAGCTCCATGAGCAGTTCTTC. Translating it yields CARSSGRKLHEQFF.

The chain employs TRBV6-6 and TRBJ1-5, with TRBD1 matching over 7 bases. Germline V gene sequence: CDR1 MNHNY, CDR2 SVGAGI (reference sequence). Germline trimming cut 5 bases from V and 2 bases from J; bases unmatched to any gene: 6. This CDR3 has 15 amino acids. The CDR3 spells CASSKIQGGNQPQHF. CDR3 bases: TGTGCCAGCAGTAAAATTCAGGGGGGCAATCAGCCCCAGCATTTT.

This clone showed up just once. V usage is TRBV10-1 and J usage is TRBJ2-7; 8 bases are a match to TRBD2. The V segment lost 3 bases and the J segment 4 bases; nucleotides outside the gene matches: 8. Germline-derived CDR1 and CDR2 are WNHNN and SYGVQD (reference sequence). The CDR3 length is 15 residues. The CDR3 region is CASSERGTSKYEQYF. CDR3 DNA: TGCGCCAGCAGTGAACGGGGGACTAGTAAGTACGAGCAGTACTTC.

This clone has only a few counts. The V gene is TRBV6-6, the J gene TRBJ1-3; D unresolved. The germline gives CDR1 MNHNY, CDR2 SVGAGI (reference sequence). V lost 2 bases to trimming and J lost 0 bases, with 8 bases between them. The CDR3 loop spans 15 amino acids. CDR3 DNA: TGTGCCAGCAGTTACCCGACAAACTCTGGAAACACCATATATTTT. Translation: CASSYPTNSGNTIYF.

The chain employs TRBV28 and TRBJ1-2; tentative D call: TRBD1 (5 bases). The V gene's germline CDR1 is MDHEN and CDR2 SYDVKM. The CDR3 has 13 residues. V lost 4 bases and J 9 bases, leaving 15 bases between the germline ends. CDR3 nucleotides: TGTGCCAGCAGTTCGCTGACAGCCGGAAGCTACACCTTC. This sequence encodes CASSSLTAGSYTF.

V is TRBV7-2 and J is TRBJ2-5; 12 nucleotides line up with TRBD2. Germline V lookup: CDR1 SGHTA, CDR2 FQGNSA. The CDR3 sequence is 16 residues long. Trimming cost V 0 bases and J 13 bases; bases outside gene matches: 12. Here the CDR3 DNA reads TGTGCCAGCAGCTTAGCTCGACTAGCGGGAGTCTCCCCTCCGTACTTC. Residues: CASSLARLAGVSPPYF. Supplemented by reference TRBV7-2 and TRBJ2-5, the full variable domain reads GAGVSQSPSNKVTEKGKDVELRCDPISGHTALYWYRQSLGQGLEFLIYFQGNSAPDKSGLPSDRFSAERTGGSVSTLTIQRTQQEDSAVYLCASSLARLAGVSPPYFGPGTRLLVL.

The sample holds a few counts of this clone. The CDR3 here is CASRKDRWFGKQYF. The CDR3 DNA reads as TGTGCCAGTCGTAAGGACAGGTGGTTCGGGAAGCAGTACTTC. The chain couples TRBV19 to TRBJ2-7; TRBD1 aligns across 7 bases. There are 14 residues in the CDR3. The V and J ends lost 8 bases and 8 bases, in that order; junction bases with no gene match: 15. Germline CDR1 reads LNHDA; CDR2 reads SQIVND (reference sequence).

By its share, this clone is medium-sized. J is TRBJ1-4 and V is TRBV30, with 8 bases lining up with TRBD1. Trimming took 1 base from V and 10 from J; bases not matched to a gene: 5. Germline values: CDR1 GTSNPN, CDR2 SVGIG (reference sequence). The CDR3 extends over 13 amino acids. CDR3 sequence reads: CAWSAAGGTKLFF. In DNA, the CDR3 is TGTGCCTGGAGTGCCGCAGGGGGCACAAAACTGTTTTTT.

This chain links TRBV7-8 with TRBJ2-3; D uncertain. The CDR3 has 12 amino acids. From germline, CDR1 is SGHVS and CDR2 FQNEAQ. V was cut by 4 bases and J by 6 bases, with 8 bases left in between. The CDR3 loop reads CASSSWMDTQYF. For the CDR3, the DNA is TGTGCCAGCAGCTCATGGATGGATACGCAGTATTTT.

V is TRBV5-1 and J is TRBJ2-7; the match to TRBD2 covers 9 bases. Germline lookup yields CDR1 SGHRS and CDR2 YFSETQ. The CDR3 is 15 residues long. J gave up 5 bases and V 0 bases, and 6 bases lay outside the gene matches. CDR3 bases: TGCGCCAGCAGCTTGGTAGCGGGAGTTCCCCACGAGCAGTACTTC. The encoded protein is CASSLVAGVPHEQYF.

The chain links TRBV2 to TRBJ1-2, with TRBD1 matching 10 bases. Germline lookup yields CDR1 SNHLY and CDR2 FYNNEI. With 4 bases clipped from V and 10 bases from J, the junction kept 15 bases outside the gene matches. This CDR3 spans 16 amino acids. DNA of the CDR3: TGTGCCAGCAGTGGGGACAGGGGATTAGTGATTATGGACTACACCTTC. This sequence encodes CASSGDRGLVIMDYTF.

The J gene is TRBJ1-2, the V gene TRBV6-6; D ambiguous. Germline values: CDR1 MNHNY, CDR2 SVGAGI (reference sequence). The V end was cut by 6 bases, the J end by 4 bases, with 12 bases between. CDR3 length equals 13 residues. This CDR3 is CASSSTPTYGYTF. In nucleotides, the CDR3 is TGTGCCAGCAGCAGCACCCCGACCTATGGCTACACCTTC.